This T cell receptor (beta chain) was captured by sequencing in a study of beta chain features in type 1 diabetes. General observations from the study: Moderate but significant shortening of TCRB CDR3s was recorded in all four CD4+ subsets from Type 1 diabetes patients.

Every bit of the isolated RNA underwent reverse transcription, so sequencing read expressed TCRB transcripts. The table came from immunoSEQ multiplex PCR; TCRdb's copy has only in-frame clones and leaves some out. Of hundreds of thousands of clones listed, about an eighth were seen once; the top ten hold about 0.02%. As for this clone: Its antigen is undetermined.

V gave up 1 base and J gave up 3 bases, with 14 bases separating them. The CDR3 consists of 15 residues. Germline assignment: CDR1 SGDLS and CDR2 YYNGEE. Sequencing was done on a sample of naive CD4+ T cells from blood. The sequence was obtained from a young man with type 1 diabetes. The V call is TRBV9, the J call TRBJ2-7; a weak D match, TRBD2 (5 bases). CDR3 nucleotide sequence: TGTGCCAGCAGCGTATCGTGGGGAGACTTCTACGAGCAGTACTTC. Its translation is CASSVSWGDFYEQYF.